These 9 T cell receptor beta chains were all obtained from the same sample, sequenced in a study of cytomegalovirus exposure and HLA in healthy donors (dated by TCRdb to about 2017). Library preparation employed the immunoSEQ multiplex PCR assay. The multiplex PCR relied on a mix of 60 forward primers for TCR Vbeta segments and 13 reverse primers for TCR Jbeta segments. TCRdb holds this immuneACCESS table with in-frame rearrangements only. Some clones are missing; in checked studies, unresolved V genes explain under half, and the rest has no known cause. A total of roughly 100,000 clones appear in this sample, more than 65% of them only once. 0.65% to 0.85% of the sample is held by the ten biggest clonotypes. Specimen: PBMCs. These receptors originate from a boy aged 5-17 years in good health and CMV-seronegative.

This chain connects TRBV6-1 to TRBJ2-7; 10 bases match TRBD1. This CDR3 is built from 12 residues. The J segment lost 5 bases and the V segment lost 8 bases, leaving 3 bases of the junction unmatched. Germline loops: CDR1 MNHNS, CDR2 SASEGT. The CDR3 DNA reads TGTGCCAGCCGGGACAGGGGCCACGAGCAGTACTTC. Its protein product is CASRDRGHEQYF.

The chain combines TRBV7-9 with TRBJ1-1; 10 bases line up with TRBD1. Per the germline V gene, CDR1 is SEHNR and CDR2 is FQNEAQ (reference sequence). The J segment lost 1 base and the V segment lost 4 bases, leaving 3 bases of the junction unmatched. There are 15 residues in the CDR3. The CDR3 loop reads CASSSTGGRNTEAFF. The CDR3 bases are TGTGCCAGCAGCTCGACAGGGGGCAGGAACACTGAAGCTTTCTTT. The full variable domain, rest sourced from reference TRBV7-9 and TRBJ1-1, is DTGVSQNPRHKITKRGQNVTFRCDPISEHNRLYWYRQTLGQGPEFLTYFQNEAQLEKSRLLSDRFSAERPKGSFSTLEIQRTEQGDSAMYLCASSSTGGRNTEAFFGQGTRLTVV.

This CDR3 reads CASSVVSDLNTEAFF. The DNA of the CDR3 is TGTGCCAGCAGCGTAGTTAGCGACTTGAACACTGAAGCTTTCTTT. The rearrangement joins TRBV9 to TRBJ1-1; no clear D gene. V lost 0 bases, J lost 0 bases, and 9 bases lay in between. The CDR3 is made up of 15 amino acids. The V gene's germline CDR1 is SGDLS and CDR2 YYNGEE.

The chain links TRBV28 to TRBJ1-2, with 7 nucleotides matching TRBD1. This CDR3 is 14 amino acids long. V was pared by 2 bases and J by 4 bases, with 4 bases of the junction left unmatched. Germline loops: CDR1 MDHEN, CDR2 SYDVKM. CDR3 in amino acids: CASSLPGQLYGYTF. DNA of the CDR3: TGTGCCAGCAGTTTACCGGGACAGCTCTATGGCTACACCTTC.

The chain joins TRBV4-1 to TRBJ2-7; 15 positions agree with TRBD2. The CDR3 is 16 amino acids. Germline V gives CDR1 MGHRA, CDR2 YSYEKL. Germline trimming cut 4 bases from V and 2 bases from J; bases unmatched to any gene: 3. In DNA form, the CDR3 reads TGCGCCAGCAGCCGGACTAGCGGGAGGGGGCCCTACGAGCAGTACTTC. Protein: CASSRTSGRGPYEQYF.

This chain connects TRBV28 to TRBJ2-7; 9 positions agree with TRBD2. The CDR3 runs 15 residues. The J segment lost 4 bases and the V segment lost 8 bases, leaving 12 bases of the junction unmatched. The V gene's germline CDR1 is MDHEN and CDR2 SYDVKM. The CDR3 region has the DNA TGTGCCAGCGAGTCCCCTAGCGGGATCTGGTACGAGCAGTACTTC. Translation gives CASESPSGIWYEQYF.

The rearrangement uses TRBV19 and TRBJ1-6; 9 bases line up with TRBD1. Germline CDR1 LNHDA, CDR2 SQIVND (reference sequence). J gave up 7 bases and V 7 bases, and 14 bases lay outside the gene matches. The CDR3 has 17 amino acids. CDR3 DNA sequence: TGTGCCAGTACCTCCTACATGGGGACAGGGTACAATTCACCCCTCCACTTT. This gives the protein CASTSYMGTGYNSPLHF. The variable domain in full, with the rest retrieved from reference TRBV19 and TRBJ1-6, is DGGITQSPKYLFRKEGQNVTLSCEQNLNHDAMYWYRQDPGQGLRLIYYSQIVNDFQKGDIAEGYSVSREKKESFPLTVTSAQKNPTAFYLCASTSYMGTGYNSPLHFGNGTRLTVT.

The V call is TRBV9, the J call TRBJ1-1; 7 positions agree with TRBD1. This CDR3 has 15 amino acids. The V and J ends lost 4 bases and 1 base, in that order; junction bases with no gene match: 7. In germline, CDR1 is SGDLS, CDR2 YYNGEE. In DNA form, the CDR3 reads TGTGCCAGCAGCCAAGAACACAGGGGGAACACTGAAGCTTTCTTT. Encoded protein: CASSQEHRGNTEAFF.

This sequence joins TRBV28 and TRBJ1-1; the match to TRBD1 covers 7 bases. The V and J ends lost 6 bases and 1 base, in that order; junction bases with no gene match: 2. This CDR3 region has 13 residues. Germline-derived CDR1 and CDR2 are MDHEN and SYDVKM. The CDR3 loop is CASRRQGNTEAFF. CDR3 sequence (DNA): TGTGCCAGCAGGAGACAGGGGAACACTGAAGCTTTCTTT.